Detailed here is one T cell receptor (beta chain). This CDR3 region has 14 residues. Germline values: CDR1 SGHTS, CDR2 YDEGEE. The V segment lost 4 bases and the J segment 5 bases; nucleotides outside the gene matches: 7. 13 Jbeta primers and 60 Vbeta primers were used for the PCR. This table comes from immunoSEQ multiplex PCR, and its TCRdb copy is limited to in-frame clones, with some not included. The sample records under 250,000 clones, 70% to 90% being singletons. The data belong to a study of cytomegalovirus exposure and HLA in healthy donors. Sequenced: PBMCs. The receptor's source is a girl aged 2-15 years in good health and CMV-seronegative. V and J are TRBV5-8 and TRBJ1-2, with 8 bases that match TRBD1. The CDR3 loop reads CASSPDREGYGYTF. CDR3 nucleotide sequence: TGTGCCAGCAGCCCGGACAGGGAAGGGTATGGCTACACCTTC.